These 23 T cell receptor beta chains were all obtained from the same sample, sequenced in a study of T cell repertoires in cytomegalovirus infection. TCRdb reprocessed the reads with MiXCR, giving one entry per CDR3 protein. The table lists nearly 650,000 distinct CDR3 sequences, roughly 24% of them singletons. Material: CD8+ T cells from PBMCs. The receptors were gathered from a human donor in good health (CMV status not recorded). Some clones in this sample may be carry-over from other donors' samples.

In this sample, this clonotype turned up a few times. The chain combines TRBV19 with TRBJ2-4; 12 bases are a match to TRBD2. Germline CDR1 is LNHDA and CDR2 is SQIVND (reference sequence). Trimming at V came to 6 bases and at J to 4 bases, leaving 7 bases not matched to a gene. The CDR3 runs to 16 residues. CDR3 amino acids: CASRVTSGGTKNIQYF. The DNA for the CDR3 is TGTGCCAGTAGAGTCACTAGCGGGGGGACTAAAAACATTCAGTACTTC.

This chain joins TRBV28 and TRBJ2-2, with unresolved D. This CDR3 spans 14 amino acids. Trimming cost V 7 bases and J 9 bases, with 18 bases left between them. Looked up from germline, CDR1 is MDHEN and CDR2 is SYDVKM. CDR3 loop: CASTPAGVSWELFF. In DNA form, the CDR3 reads TGTGCCAGCACCCCCGCAGGAGTGTCGTGGGAGCTGTTTTTT.

This chain links TRBV19 with TRBJ2-3; the match to TRBD2 covers 9 bases. Germline CDR1 reads LNHDA; CDR2 reads SQIVND (reference sequence). The CDR3 contains 14 residues. V was pared by 3 bases and J by 5 bases, with 3 bases of the junction left unmatched. CDR3 loop: CASSIGAGGDTQYF. The CDR3 DNA reads TGTGCCAGTAGTATCGGAGCGGGGGGAGATACGCAGTATTTT.

This clonotype was detected ten times or more. This chain connects TRBV7-2 to TRBJ2-7, with D possibly being TRBD2 (5 bases). With 2 bases removed from V and 4 bases from J, the gap between germline ends came to 21 bases. Germline V CDR1 and CDR2: SGHTA, FQGNSA. The CDR3 length is 17 residues. CDR3 protein: CASSLLPDVLGEYEQYV. The CDR3 DNA reads TGTGCCAGCAGCTTATTACCGGACGTTTTGGGAGAGTACGAGCAGTACGTC.

J is TRBJ2-3 and V is TRBV6-6, with 16 bases matching TRBD2. CDR1 is MNHNY and CDR2 is SVGAGI in the germline V gene (reference sequence). CDR3 size: 17 residues. V dropped 5 bases and J dropped 4; count of bases not matched to a gene: 6. The CDR3 sequence is CASSPGLAGGQADTQYF. CDR3 bases: TGTGCCAGCAGTCCGGGACTAGCGGGGGGGCAAGCAGATACGCAGTATTTT.

The genes are TRBV28 and TRBJ2-7; tentatively, D is TRBD2 (6 bases). From germline, CDR1 is MDHEN and CDR2 SYDVKM. The CDR3 spans 13 residues. V was trimmed by 4 bases and J by 9 bases, leaving 16 bases between them. The CDR3 DNA is TGTGCCAGCAGTTCGCCACCTCTCGGGGGGCAGTACGTC. This codes for CASSSPPLGGQYV.

The chain couples TRBV7-9 to TRBJ2-7; 7 bases line up with TRBD2. CDR3 length equals 15 residues. CDR1 and CDR2 (germline): SEHNR, FQNEAQ (reference sequence). The V and J ends lost 5 bases and 3 bases, in that order; junction bases with no gene match: 10. CDR3 residues: CASSDRGGDGYEQYV. The CDR3 DNA reads as TGTGCCAGCAGCGACCGGGGAGGGGACGGCTACGAGCAGTACGTC.

The chain links TRBV23-1 to TRBJ2-7; the D is unclear. TRBV23-1 is an open reading frame, and its role is uncertain. This CDR3 contains 15 residues. V gave up 0 bases and J gave up 6 bases, with 15 bases separating them. Written as DNA, the CDR3 is TGCGCCAGCAGTCAATCGGAAGTAACTTCCAGCGAGCAGTACTTC. Its translation: CASSQSEVTSSEQYF.

The CDR3 region is CAIRPDREGNQPQHF. For the CDR3, the DNA is TGTGCCATCAGACCGGACAGGGAGGGCAATCAGCCCCAGCATTTT. V usage is TRBV10-3 and J usage is TRBJ1-5, with 8 bases lining up with TRBD1. The J segment lost 2 bases and the V segment lost 6 bases, leaving 6 bases of the junction unmatched. The CDR3 totals 15 residues. CDR1 and CDR2 (germline): ENHRY, SYGVKD.

This rearrangement joins TRBV5-5 to TRBJ1-2; D is undetermined. CDR1 is SGHKS, CDR2 YYEKEE, per germline (reference sequence). The CDR3 has 13 residues. With 0 bases removed from V and 6 bases from J, the gap between germline ends came to 9 bases. CDR3 nucleotides: TGTGCCAGCAGCTTGGAAGGAGCTGATGGCTACACCTTC. Translation gives CASSLEGADGYTF.

This clonotype was recorded a few times. CDR3 protein: CASSQGFFSDSNSYEQYF. The CDR3 nucleotides are TGTGCCAGCAGCCAAGGTTTTTTCTCCGACAGCAACTCCTACGAGCAGTACTTC. The J gene is TRBJ2-7, the V gene TRBV4-2, with D perhaps TRBD1 (5 bases). Per germline, CDR1 LGHNA and CDR2 YNFKEQ. The V end lost 1 base, the J end lost 0 bases, and 19 bases lay between the germline ends. This CDR3 spans 18 amino acids.

V and J are TRBV29-1 and TRBJ2-1; D is undetermined. Trimming pared 4 bases from V and 2 bases from J, leaving 3 bases between. The CDR3 is 11 residues long. CDR1 and CDR2 from the germline V gene are SQVTM and ANQGSEA. DNA of the CDR3: TGCAGCGTTGGGGCCTACAATGAGCAGTTCTTC. This gives the protein CSVGAYNEQFF.

The V and J genes are TRBV6-5 and TRBJ1-1; D gene ambiguous. This CDR3 is 16 amino acids long. The ends were cut back, 0 bases at V and 4 bases at J, with 15 bases in the middle. From germline, CDR1 is MNHEY and CDR2 SVGAGI. CDR3 coding DNA: TGTGCCAGCAGTTACTCGATCCCTATGGAAGGCACTGAAGCTTTCTTT. Its protein product is CASSYSIPMEGTEAFF.

The gene calls are TRBV19 and TRBJ1-5; D unclear. The V gene's germline CDR1 is LNHDA and CDR2 SQIVND (reference sequence). CDR3 length: 15 amino acids. Trimming removed 8 bases at V and 4 bases at J, with 18 bases between. The CDR3 here is CASGSNGVENQPQHF. CDR3 bases: TGTGCCAGTGGGTCGAACGGGGTTGAGAATCAGCCCCAGCATTTT.

As for this clonotype: Sequence at one end of the junction differs from germline and may be a read error. Here the CDR3 DNA reads TGTGCCAGCAGTTACTCGTTCGGGCCCCCGGAGGAGTTT. This encodes CASSYSFGPPEEF. V usage is TRBV6-2 or TRBV6-3 and J usage is TRBJ1-1; D is undetermined. The CDR3 length is 13 residues. Germline V gene sequence: CDR1 MNHEY, CDR2 SVGEGT.

The V and J genes are TRBV20-1 and TRBJ2-1; 16 nucleotides line up with TRBD2. Germline V gives CDR1 DFQATT, CDR2 SNEGSKA (reference sequence). Trimming took 4 bases from V and 0 from J; bases not matched to a gene: 3. This CDR3 is 17 amino acids long. The CDR3 loop is CSAKGLAGGRSYNEQFF. The DNA for the CDR3 is TGCAGTGCTAAGGGACTAGCGGGGGGGCGCTCCTACAATGAGCAGTTCTTC.

The V gene is TRBV6-5, the J gene TRBJ2-1; 9 positions match TRBD2. The CDR3 runs to 18 residues. After removal of 2 bases from V and 4 bases from J, the junction contained 12 bases not matched to a gene. Per the germline V gene, CDR1 is MNHEY and CDR2 is SVGAGI. The CDR3 region is CASSYRAVATSGYNEQFF. In DNA, the CDR3 is TGTGCCAGCAGTTACAGGGCGGTTGCGACTAGCGGATACAATGAGCAGTTCTTC.

There are a few counts of this clonotype. CDR3 coding DNA: TGTGCCAGCAGTACTGGGACACACACTGAAGCTTTCTTT. Translation: CASSTGTHTEAFF. The chain employs TRBV25-1 and TRBJ1-1; D is possibly TRBD1 (6 bases). The CDR3 runs 13 residues. Trimming removed 5 bases from V and 3 bases from J, with 10 bases in between. Germline CDR1 and CDR2: MGHDK and SYGVNS. The full variable domain, its missing parts supplied by reference TRBV25-1 and TRBJ1-1, is EADIYQTPRYLVIGTGKKITLECSQTMGHDKMYWYQQDPGMELHLIHYSYGVNSTEKGDLSSESTVSRIRTEHFPLTLESARPSHTSQYLCASSTGTHTEAFFGQGTRLTVV.

This chain connects TRBV5-5 to TRBJ2-5; D gene uncertain. Trimming cost V 4 bases and J 3 bases, with 10 bases left between them. CDR3 size: 13 residues. Germline V gives CDR1 SGHKS, CDR2 YYEKEE (reference sequence). The CDR3 loop is CASSTEQKETQYF. CDR3 sequence (DNA): TGTGCCAGCAGCACGGAACAGAAAGAGACCCAGTACTTC.

This clonotype was observed a few times. The V gene is TRBV7-2, the J gene TRBJ2-7; D remains ambiguous. The CDR3 contains 12 residues. Germline V lookup: CDR1 SGHTA, CDR2 FQGNSA. Trimming removed 1 base at V and 6 bases at J, with 7 bases between. The CDR3 DNA reads as TGTGCCAGCAGCTTAGTCGTAGGCGAGCAGTACTTC. It specifies CASSLVVGEQYF.

The J gene is TRBJ2-1, the V gene TRBV7-9; tentative D call: TRBD2 (5 bases). Per the germline V gene, CDR1 is SEHNR and CDR2 is FQNEAQ (reference sequence). V was shortened by 1 base and J by 5 bases, with 15 bases between the two germline ends. CDR3 size: 16 residues. DNA for the CDR3: TGTGCCAGCAGCTTAGTCGCCCCGGGATGGCACAATGAGCAGTTCTTC. Amino acids: CASSLVAPGWHNEQFF.

This chain connects TRBV29-1 to TRBJ2-2; possible D gene TRBD2, 6 bases. V was cut by 6 bases and J by 1 base, with 18 bases left in between. The CDR3 contains 16 residues. Germline CDR1 reads SQVTM; CDR2 reads ANQGSEA. The CDR3 is CSVTRPGLQNTGELFF. CDR3 coding DNA: TGCAGCGTCACCCGACCGGGACTTCAGAACACCGGGGAGCTGTTTTTT.

The V call is TRBV4-2, the J call TRBJ1-1; D ambiguous. This CDR3 region has 11 residues. V lost 6 bases and J 5 bases, leaving 7 bases between the germline ends. Germline V lookup: CDR1 LGHNA, CDR2 YNFKEQ. The DNA for the CDR3 is TGTGCCAGCAGTTTTAAGACTGAAGCTTTCTTT. The encoded protein is CASSFKTEAFF.